This T cell receptor beta chain was identified during a study of blood T cell repertoires in COVID-19 (dated by TCRdb to about 2020). Regarding the research as a whole: Samples from collaborators originated in the United States, Italy and Spain and spanned both the acute and convalescent phases of COVID-19. The prospective study material was composed of cDNA or gDNA derived from T cells, B-cell-depleted T cells, or PBMCs. Subjects who had been exposed to COVID-19, were actively infected with it, or had recovered from it provided the deeply sampled blood TCRbeta repertoires that made up the dataset. A freely available public database, intended as a resource for researchers studying the immune response to SARS-CoV-2, is where the repertoires were released. The samples were drawn from two sources: the first 160 participants of the ongoing ImmuneRACE study, and fewer than 1,500 subjects contributed by 6 global collaborators. Sample metadata almost always included a de-identified subject ID, COVID-19 status, age in years and sex. HLA class I and class II types, where available, came from metadata supplied by the sample provider rather than from assay-based typing.

The immunoSEQ Assay, a bias-controlled multiplex PCR, was used to amplify TCRbeta CDR3 regions from genomic DNA. Under the source paper's analysis protocol: Within the assay, amplification of reference gene primers was used to estimate how many nucleated cells each sample contained. To quantify the absolute abundance of each unique TCRbeta CDR3 rearrangement, sequence reads were collapsed and filtered. For each sample, productive Simpson clonality was calculated as the square root of Simpson's diversity index across productive rearrangements. Held by TCRdb, this immuneACCESS table contains in-frame sequences only and omits some clones. Under half of the omission traces to an unresolved V gene where checked; the cause of the rest is unknown. That table supplies the V and J calls and clone size; D and trimming were determined from the DNA. Within this sample are some 200,000 clones, with roughly 90% of them counted one time only. The top ten hold more than 0.7% of the sample.

A remark on this clone: The antigen this receptor binds is unknown. The record has no base qualities; no much larger clone is one base away.

The collaborating institutions used their own protocols to collect whole blood in K2EDTA tubes. Collaborator samples were shipped for TCRbeta analysis as frozen whole blood, isolated PBMCs, or DNA extracted from either sample type. The full study reports these points: Clinical and demographic metadata were provided uncurated, with the amount varying by source and participant.

From the cysteine up to the phenylalanine, the CDR3 has a length of 13 residues. CDR3 DNA only is kept here, 39 bases in frame from base 1. At the junction V is shortened by 9 bases and J by 3 bases, with 14 bases in between. From the germline V gene, CDR1 is KGHSH and CDR2 is LQKENI. The sequence is built from TRBV18 and TRBJ1-1; no D gene is confidently identified. The sample was peripheral blood. This TCR derives from a woman aged 70-85 years with acute or convalescent COVID-19. Here the CDR3 is given as CASTISGDTEAFF. The nucleotide sequence is given as TGTGCCAGTACCATTTCGGGAGACACTGAAGCTTTCTTT.